This T cell receptor beta chain came from a study of blood T cell repertoires in COVID-19. Study in general: Italy, Spain and the United States were the sources of the convalescent and acute COVID-19 samples.

Per the authors' pipeline: Reference gene primer amplification gave nucleated cell count estimates. Generated by immunoSEQ multiplex PCR, the TCRdb table keeps only in-frame clones and is missing some. V and J calls and clone size are as listed in that table; D and trimming were resolved from the DNA. This sample has 35,000 to 55,000 clones, with 89% found just once. The CDR3 totals 11 residues. V was clipped by 5 bases and J by 4 bases, with 4 bases between them. Germline assignment: CDR1 SGDLS and CDR2 YYNGEE. V is TRBV9 and J is TRBJ1-3, with unresolved D. The specimen was peripheral blood. This clonotype was obtained from a man aged 65 to 85 with active COVID-19. This CDR3 is CASRRGNTIYF. The CDR3 coding sequence is TGTGCCAGCAGGAGGGGAAACACCATATATTTT. The variable domain in full, completed from reference TRBV9 and TRBJ1-3, reads DSGVTQTPKHLITATGQRVTLRCSPRSGDLSVYWYQQSLDQGLQFLIQYYNGEERAKGNILERFSAQQFPDLHSELNLSSLELGDSALYFCASRRGNTIYFGEGSWLTVV.